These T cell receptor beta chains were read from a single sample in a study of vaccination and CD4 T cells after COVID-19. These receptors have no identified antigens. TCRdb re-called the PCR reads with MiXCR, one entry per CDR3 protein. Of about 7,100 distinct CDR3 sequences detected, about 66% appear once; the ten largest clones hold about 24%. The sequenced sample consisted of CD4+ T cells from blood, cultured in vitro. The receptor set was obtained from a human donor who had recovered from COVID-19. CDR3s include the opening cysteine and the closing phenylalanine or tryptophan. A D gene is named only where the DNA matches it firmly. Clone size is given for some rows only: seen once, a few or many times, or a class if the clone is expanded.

CDR3aa: CASSLRVLSSYEQYF; CDR3nt: TGTGCCAGCAGCTTGCGGGTCTTGAGCTCCTACGAGCAGTACTTC; v_gene: TRBV7-2; j_gene: TRBJ2-7; abundance: .; d_gene: .
CDR3aa: CASSPRGRSTDTQYF; CDR3nt: TGTGCCAGCAGCCCCCGGGGGAGAAGCACAGATACGCAGTATTTT; v_gene: TRBV4-2; j_gene: TRBJ2-3; abundance: .; d_gene: .
CDR3aa: CASSEFWGMNTEAFF; CDR3nt: TGTGCCAGCAGTGAGTTTTGGGGTATGAACACTGAAGCTTTCTTT; v_gene: TRBV6-4; j_gene: TRBJ1-1; abundance: .; d_gene: .
CDR3aa: CASSLTLLGGEQYF; CDR3nt: TGTGCCAGCAGCCTGACCCTCCTGGGGGGCGAGCAGTACTTC; v_gene: TRBV7-2; j_gene: TRBJ2-7; abundance: few; d_gene: .
CDR3aa: CASSDQNRGIGSQYF; CDR3nt: TGTGCCAGCAGTGACCAGAATAGGGGGATCGGGTCGCAGTATTTT; v_gene: TRBV6-1; j_gene: TRBJ2-3; abundance: large; d_gene: .
CDR3aa: CSARQASNQPQHF; CDR3nt: TGCAGTGCTAGACAGGCAAGCAATCAGCCCCAGCATTTT; v_gene: TRBV20-1; j_gene: TRBJ1-5; abundance: .; d_gene: .
CDR3aa: CASSFGGVGTQYF; CDR3nt: TGTGCCAGCAGTTTCGGTGGAGTCGGTACGCAGTATTTT; v_gene: TRBV12-3/TRBV12-4; j_gene: TRBJ2-3; abundance: .; d_gene: .
CDR3aa: CASSLVGLAGGQQYF; CDR3nt: TGTGCCAGCAGCTTAGTTGGGCTAGCGGGGGGACAGCAGTACTTC; v_gene: TRBV7-2; j_gene: TRBJ2-7; abundance: .; d_gene: TRBD2
CDR3aa: CASSLEKASYEQYF; CDR3nt: TGTGCCAGCAGCTTAGAAAAGGCCTCCTACGAGCAGTACTTC; v_gene: TRBV7-6; j_gene: TRBJ2-7; abundance: .; d_gene: .
CDR3aa: CSAVTQGAETQYF; CDR3nt: TGCAGTGCCGTCACACAGGGAGCGGAGACCCAGTACTTC; v_gene: TRBV20-1; j_gene: TRBJ2-5; abundance: once; d_gene: .
CDR3aa: CASSEWGADTQYF; CDR3nt: TGTGCCAGCAGCGAATGGGGGGCAGATACGCAGTATTTT; v_gene: TRBV6-1; j_gene: TRBJ2-3; abundance: .; d_gene: .
CDR3aa: CASSYSALVEQYF; CDR3nt: TGTGCCAGCAGTTACTCGGCGCTCGTCGAGCAGTACTTC; v_gene: TRBV6-5; j_gene: TRBJ2-7; abundance: .; d_gene: .
CDR3aa: CASSQDGETGGYEQYF; CDR3nt: TGTGCCAGCAGCCAAGATGGGGAGACAGGGGGCTACGAGCAGTACTTC; v_gene: TRBV4-2; j_gene: TRBJ2-7; abundance: .; d_gene: TRBD1
CDR3aa: CASSYGLSQETQYF; CDR3nt: TGTGCCAGCAGTTACGGACTTTCCCAAGAGACCCAGTACTTC; v_gene: TRBV6-2/TRBV6-3; j_gene: TRBJ2-5; abundance: .; d_gene: .
CDR3aa: CSAPTGVNSPLHF; CDR3nt: TGCAGTGCTCCGACAGGGGTTAATTCACCCCTCCACTTT; v_gene: TRBV20-1; j_gene: TRBJ1-6; abundance: .; d_gene: TRBD1
CDR3aa: CSATGTGDGYTF; CDR3nt: TGCAGTGCCACTGGGACAGGGGATGGCTACACCTTC; v_gene: TRBV20-1; j_gene: TRBJ1-2; abundance: .; d_gene: TRBD1
CDR3aa: CASRYDRGRWYEQYF; CDR3nt: TGTGCCAGCAGGTACGACAGGGGTCGGTGGTACGAGCAGTACTTC; v_gene: TRBV6-2/TRBV6-3; j_gene: TRBJ2-7; abundance: .; d_gene: TRBD1
CDR3aa: CSARINWQGTYTNYGYTF; CDR3nt: TGCAGTGCTAGAATAAACTGGCAGGGCACGTATACTAACTATGGCTACACCTTC; v_gene: TRBV20-1; j_gene: TRBJ1-2; abundance: .; d_gene: .
CDR3aa: CSARISGRPSSYNEQFF; CDR3nt: TGCAGTGCTAGGATTAGCGGGAGGCCGAGCTCCTACAATGAGCAGTTCTTC; v_gene: TRBV20-1; j_gene: TRBJ2-1; abundance: few; d_gene: TRBD2
CDR3aa: CSVPRLAGGTDTQYF; CDR3nt: TGCAGTGTGCCGAGACTAGCGGGAGGCACAGATACGCAGTATTTT; v_gene: TRBV20-1; j_gene: TRBJ2-3; abundance: .; d_gene: TRBD2
CDR3aa: CASSGGGRETQYF; CDR3nt: TGTGCCAGCAGTGGTGGGGGGAGGGAGACCCAGTACTTC; v_gene: TRBV2; j_gene: TRBJ2-5; abundance: .; d_gene: .
CDR3aa: CSASRDGDQPQHF; CDR3nt: TGCAGTGCATCGCGGGACGGAGATCAGCCCCAGCATTTT; v_gene: TRBV20-1; j_gene: TRBJ1-5; abundance: .; d_gene: .
CDR3aa: CASSYRHGYTF; CDR3nt: TGTGCCAGCAGTTACAGGCATGGCTACACCTTC; v_gene: TRBV6-5; j_gene: TRBJ1-2; abundance: .; d_gene: .
CDR3aa: CASSYRDLEQFF; CDR3nt: TGTGCCAGCAGTTACCGGGACTTAGAGCAGTTCTTC; v_gene: TRBV6-2/TRBV6-3; j_gene: TRBJ2-1; abundance: .; d_gene: .
CDR3aa: CASSIYNQPQHF; CDR3nt: TGTGCCAGCAGCATTTACAATCAGCCCCAGCATTTT; v_gene: TRBV7-2; j_gene: TRBJ1-5; abundance: medium-sized; d_gene: .
CDR3aa: CASSHPRRERRNTEAFF; CDR3nt: TGTGCCAGCAGCCACCCTCGGAGGGAACGGAGGAACACTGAAGCTTTCTTT; v_gene: TRBV4-2; j_gene: TRBJ1-1; abundance: .; d_gene: .
CDR3aa: CASSPGAGRNTEAFF; CDR3nt: TGTGCCAGCAGCCCCGGCGCAGGGAGGAACACTGAAGCTTTCTTT; v_gene: TRBV5-6; j_gene: TRBJ1-1; abundance: .; d_gene: .
CDR3aa: CASRKRADNSPLHF; CDR3nt: TGTGCCAGCAGAAAGAGGGCGGATAATTCACCCCTCCACTTT; v_gene: TRBV25-1; j_gene: TRBJ1-6; abundance: .; d_gene: .
CDR3aa: CASSFAGETQYF; CDR3nt: TGTGCCAGCAGTTTCGCAGGGGAGACCCAGTACTTC; v_gene: TRBV6-5; j_gene: TRBJ2-5; abundance: .; d_gene: .
CDR3aa: CASSLREGVDTQYF; CDR3nt: TGTGCCAGCAGCTTGCGGGAGGGAGTAGATACGCAGTATTTT; v_gene: TRBV7-2; j_gene: TRBJ2-3; abundance: few; d_gene: TRBD2